The clone carrying this T cell receptor (beta chain) was counted many times. The antigen remains unidentified. TCRdb re-called the reads through MiXCR, storing one row per CDR3 protein. The repertoire has around 430,000 distinct CDR3 sequences, roughly 42% of them found once; the top ten carry about two fifths. This entry comes from a study of T cell repertoires in cytomegalovirus infection. Study summary: The authors relied on CMV epitopes, both recently identified HLA-C-restricted and well-studied HLA-B-restricted. Broader study findings: There were carriers of CMV plus the relevant HLA, and cumulative public TCR beta family frequency identified them.

V was clipped by 3 bases and J by 4 bases; unmatched bases: 7. Germline assignment: CDR1 MDHEN and CDR2 SYDVKM. The length of the CDR3 is 15 residues. The chain joins TRBV28 to TRBJ2-5; 8 positions match TRBD1. The TCR comes from a human donor in good health (CMV status not recorded). Some clones in this sample may be carry-over from other donors' samples. Here the sequenced sample was cultured PBMCs, taken from culture after CMV antigen stimulation. The CDR3 loop is CASSFWQGAAETQYF. Here the CDR3 DNA reads TGTGCCAGCAGTTTTTGGCAGGGGGCTGCAGAGACCCAGTACTTC. The full variable domain, rest sourced from reference TRBV28 and TRBJ2-5, is DVKVTQSSRYLVKRTGEKVFLECVQDMDHENMFWYRQDPGLGLRLIYFSYDVKMKEKGDIPEGYSVSREKKERFSLILESASTNQTSMYLCASSFWQGAAETQYFGPGTRLLVL.